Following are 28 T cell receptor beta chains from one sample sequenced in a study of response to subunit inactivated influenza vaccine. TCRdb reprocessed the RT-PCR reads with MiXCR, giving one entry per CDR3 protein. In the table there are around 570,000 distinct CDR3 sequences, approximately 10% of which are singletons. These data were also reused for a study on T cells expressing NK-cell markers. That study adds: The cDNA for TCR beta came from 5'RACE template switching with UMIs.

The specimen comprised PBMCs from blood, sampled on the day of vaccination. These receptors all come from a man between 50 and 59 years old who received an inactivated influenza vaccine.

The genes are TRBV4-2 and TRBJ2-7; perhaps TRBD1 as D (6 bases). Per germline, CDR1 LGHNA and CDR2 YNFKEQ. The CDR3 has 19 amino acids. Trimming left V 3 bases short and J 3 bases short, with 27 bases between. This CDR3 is CASSQVGVDSPSGGYEQYF. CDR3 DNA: TGTGCCAGCAGCCAGGTTGGGGTGGACAGCCCATCCGGTGGCTACGAGCAGTACTTC.

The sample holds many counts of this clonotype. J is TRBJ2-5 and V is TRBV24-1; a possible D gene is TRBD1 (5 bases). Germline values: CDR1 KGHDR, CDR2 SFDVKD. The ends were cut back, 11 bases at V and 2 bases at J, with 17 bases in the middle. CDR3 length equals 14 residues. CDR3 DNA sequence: TGTGCCATCGGAGCCAGGGATGGGCAAGAGACCCAGTACTTC. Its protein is CAIGARDGQETQYF.

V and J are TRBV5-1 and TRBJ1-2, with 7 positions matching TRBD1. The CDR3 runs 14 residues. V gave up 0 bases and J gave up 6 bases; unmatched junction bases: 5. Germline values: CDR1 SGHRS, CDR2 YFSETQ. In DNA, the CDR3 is TGCGCCAGCAGCTTGGTGACAGGGAGCCATGGCTACACCTTC. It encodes CASSLVTGSHGYTF.

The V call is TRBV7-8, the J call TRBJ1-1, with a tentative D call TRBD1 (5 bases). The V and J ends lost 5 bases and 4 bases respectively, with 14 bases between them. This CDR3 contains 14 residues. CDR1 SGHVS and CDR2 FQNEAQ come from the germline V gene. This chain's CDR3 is CASSIGGGGTEAFF. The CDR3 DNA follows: TGTGCCAGCAGCATCGGCGGGGGGGGCACTGAAGCTTTCTTT.

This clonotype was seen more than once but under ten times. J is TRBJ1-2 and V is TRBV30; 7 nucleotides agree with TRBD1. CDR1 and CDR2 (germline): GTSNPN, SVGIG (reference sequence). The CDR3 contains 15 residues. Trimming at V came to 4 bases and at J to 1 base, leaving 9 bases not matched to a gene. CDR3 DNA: TGTGCCTGGACCCGGCCCGGGACAGTTAACTATGGCTACACCTTC. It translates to CAWTRPGTVNYGYTF.

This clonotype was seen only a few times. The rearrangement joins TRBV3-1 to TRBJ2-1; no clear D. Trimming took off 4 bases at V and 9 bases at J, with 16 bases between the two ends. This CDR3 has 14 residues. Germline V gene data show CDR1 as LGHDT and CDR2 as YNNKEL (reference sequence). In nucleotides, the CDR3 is TGTGCCAGCAGCCCCCGCGAAGCTACGGGTGAGCAGTTCTTC. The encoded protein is CASSPREATGEQFF.

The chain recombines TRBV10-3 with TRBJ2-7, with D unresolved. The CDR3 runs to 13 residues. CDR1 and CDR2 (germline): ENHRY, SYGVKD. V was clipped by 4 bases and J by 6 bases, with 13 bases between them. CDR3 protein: CAISGISSGEQYF. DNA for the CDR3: TGTGCCATCAGTGGGATCAGTTCCGGCGAGCAGTACTTC.

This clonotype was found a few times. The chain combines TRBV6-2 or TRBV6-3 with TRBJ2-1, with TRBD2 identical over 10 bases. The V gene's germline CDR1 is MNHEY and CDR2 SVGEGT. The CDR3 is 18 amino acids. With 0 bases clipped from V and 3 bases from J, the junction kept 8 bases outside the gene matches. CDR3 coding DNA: TGTGCCAGCAGTTACTCGAGAAGGACTAGCGGCGGCTACAATGAGCAGTTCTTC. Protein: CASSYSRRTSGGYNEQFF.

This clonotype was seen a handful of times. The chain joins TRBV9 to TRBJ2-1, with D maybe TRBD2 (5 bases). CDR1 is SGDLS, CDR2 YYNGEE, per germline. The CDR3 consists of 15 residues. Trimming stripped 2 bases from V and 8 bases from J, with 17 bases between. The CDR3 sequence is CASSVGRASSYEQFF. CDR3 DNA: TGTGCCAGCAGCGTTGGAAGGGCTAGCAGCTATGAGCAGTTCTTC.

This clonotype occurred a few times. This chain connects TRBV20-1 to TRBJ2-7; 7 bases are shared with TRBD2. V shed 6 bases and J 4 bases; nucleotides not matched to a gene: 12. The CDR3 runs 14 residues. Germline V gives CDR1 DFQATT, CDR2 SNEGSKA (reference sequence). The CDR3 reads CSAVQAGPLYEQYF. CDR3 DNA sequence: TGCAGTGCCGTCCAAGCGGGGCCCCTTTACGAGCAGTACTTC.

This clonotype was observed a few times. The CDR3 loop is CASSQDSWGAEQYF. DNA of the CDR3: TGTGCCAGCAGCCAAGACAGCTGGGGGGCCGAGCAGTACTTC. This chain uses TRBV3-1 with TRBJ2-7; D tentatively fits TRBD1 or TRBD2 (6 bases each). The CDR3 has 14 amino acids. The V gene's germline CDR1 is LGHDT and CDR2 YNNKEL (reference sequence). V was clipped by 0 bases and J by 6 bases, with 12 bases between them.

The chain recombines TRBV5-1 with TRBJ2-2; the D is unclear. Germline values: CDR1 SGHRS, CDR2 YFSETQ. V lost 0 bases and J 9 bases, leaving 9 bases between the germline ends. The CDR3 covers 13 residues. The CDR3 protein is CASSLAPERELFF. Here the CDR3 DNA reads TGCGCCAGCAGCTTGGCCCCCGAAAGGGAGCTGTTTTTT.

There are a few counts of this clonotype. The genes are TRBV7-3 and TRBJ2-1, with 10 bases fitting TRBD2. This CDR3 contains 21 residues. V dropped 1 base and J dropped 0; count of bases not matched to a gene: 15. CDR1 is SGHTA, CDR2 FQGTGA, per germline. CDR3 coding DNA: TGTGCCAGCAGCTTAAGGCCATCGGCTAGCGGGAGCCATAGCTCCTACAATGAGCAGTTCTTC. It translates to CASSLRPSASGSHSSYNEQFF.

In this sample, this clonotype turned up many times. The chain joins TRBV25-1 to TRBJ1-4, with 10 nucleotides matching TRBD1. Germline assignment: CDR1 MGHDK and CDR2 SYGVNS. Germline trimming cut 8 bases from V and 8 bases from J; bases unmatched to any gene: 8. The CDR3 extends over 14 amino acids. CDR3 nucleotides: TGTGCCAGCGGACAGGGGGGAGGAGGAGAAAAACTGTTTTTT. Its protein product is CASGQGGGGEKLFF.

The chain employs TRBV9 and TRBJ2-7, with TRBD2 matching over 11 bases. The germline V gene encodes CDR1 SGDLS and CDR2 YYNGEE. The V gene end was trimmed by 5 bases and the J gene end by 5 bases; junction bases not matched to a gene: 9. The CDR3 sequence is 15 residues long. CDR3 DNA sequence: TGTGCCAGCAGTGGGGCTAGCGGGAGGTCCCACGAGCAGTACTTC. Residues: CASSGASGRSHEQYF.

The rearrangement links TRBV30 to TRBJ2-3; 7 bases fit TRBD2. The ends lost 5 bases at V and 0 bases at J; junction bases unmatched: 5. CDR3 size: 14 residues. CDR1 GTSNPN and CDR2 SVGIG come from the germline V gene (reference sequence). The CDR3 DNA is TGTGCCTGGGCAGCGGGACTAAGCACAGATACGCAGTATTTT. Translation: CAWAAGLSTDTQYF. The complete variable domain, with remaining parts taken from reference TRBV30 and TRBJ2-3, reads SQTIHQWPATLVQPVGSPLSLECTVEGTSNPNLYWYRQAAGRGLQLLFYSVGIGQISSEVPQNLSASRPQDRQFILSSKKLLLSDSGFYLCAWAAGLSTDTQYFGPGTRLTVL.

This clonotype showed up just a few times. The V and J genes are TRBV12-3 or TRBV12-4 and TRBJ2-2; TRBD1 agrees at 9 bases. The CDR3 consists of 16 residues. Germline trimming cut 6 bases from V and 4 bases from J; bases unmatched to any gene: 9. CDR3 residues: CASRDTGGEVTGELFF. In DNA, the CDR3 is TGTGCCAGCAGGGACACAGGGGGCGAGGTCACCGGGGAGCTGTTTTTT.

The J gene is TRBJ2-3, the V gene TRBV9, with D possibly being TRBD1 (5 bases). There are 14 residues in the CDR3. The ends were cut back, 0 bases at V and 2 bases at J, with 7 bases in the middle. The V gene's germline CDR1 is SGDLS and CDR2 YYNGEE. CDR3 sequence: CASSVGQYTDTQYF. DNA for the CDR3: TGTGCCAGCAGCGTAGGACAGTACACAGATACGCAGTATTTT.

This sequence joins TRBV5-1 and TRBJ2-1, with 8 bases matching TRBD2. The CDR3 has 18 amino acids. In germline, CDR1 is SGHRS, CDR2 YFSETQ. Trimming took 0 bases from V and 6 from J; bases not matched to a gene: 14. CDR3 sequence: CASSLGPGGPGNANEQFF. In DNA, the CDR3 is TGCGCCAGCAGCTTGGGTCCGGGAGGGCCGGGAAATGCCAATGAGCAGTTCTTC.

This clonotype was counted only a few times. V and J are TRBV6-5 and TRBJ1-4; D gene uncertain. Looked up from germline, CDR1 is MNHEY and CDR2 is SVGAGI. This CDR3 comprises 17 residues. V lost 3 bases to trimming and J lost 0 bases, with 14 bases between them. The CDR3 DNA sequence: TGTGCCAGCAGTTATCCCGGACGGAAGGCAACTAATGAAAAACTGTTTTTT. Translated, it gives CASSYPGRKATNEKLFF.

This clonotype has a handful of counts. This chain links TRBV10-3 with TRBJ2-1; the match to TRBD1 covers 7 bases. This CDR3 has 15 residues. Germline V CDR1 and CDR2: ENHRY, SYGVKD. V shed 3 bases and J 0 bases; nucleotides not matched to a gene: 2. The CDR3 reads CAISEQGSSYNEQFF. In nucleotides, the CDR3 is TGTGCCATCAGTGAACAGGGGTCCTCCTACAATGAGCAGTTCTTC.

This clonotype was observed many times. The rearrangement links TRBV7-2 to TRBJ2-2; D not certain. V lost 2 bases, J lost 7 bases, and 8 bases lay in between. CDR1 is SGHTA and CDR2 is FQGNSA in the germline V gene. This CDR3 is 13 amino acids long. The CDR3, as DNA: TGTGCCAGCAGCTTATTGATGGGCGGGGAGCTGTTTTTT. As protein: CASSLLMGGELFF.

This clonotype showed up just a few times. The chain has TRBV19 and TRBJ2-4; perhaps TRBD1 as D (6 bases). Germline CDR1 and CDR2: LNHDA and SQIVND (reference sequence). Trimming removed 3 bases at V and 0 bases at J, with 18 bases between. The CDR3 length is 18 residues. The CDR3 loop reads CASSIGDRLVLAKNIQYF. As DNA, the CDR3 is TGTGCCAGTAGTATCGGAGACAGGTTGGTCCTAGCCAAAAACATTCAGTACTTC.

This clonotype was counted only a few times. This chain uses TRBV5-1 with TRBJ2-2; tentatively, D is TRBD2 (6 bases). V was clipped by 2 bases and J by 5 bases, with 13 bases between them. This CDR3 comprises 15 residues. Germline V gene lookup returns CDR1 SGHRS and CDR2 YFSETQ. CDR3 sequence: CASSFNAAGTGELFF. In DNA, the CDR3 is TGCGCCAGCAGCTTCAATGCGGCGGGGACCGGGGAGCTGTTTTTT.

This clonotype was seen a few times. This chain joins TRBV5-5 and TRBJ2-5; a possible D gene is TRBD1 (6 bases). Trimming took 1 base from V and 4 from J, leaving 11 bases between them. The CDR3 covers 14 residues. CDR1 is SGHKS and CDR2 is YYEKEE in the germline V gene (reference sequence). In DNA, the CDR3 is TGTGCCAGCAGCTTGTCGTCAGGGGCAGAGACCCAGTACTTC. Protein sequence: CASSLSSGAETQYF.

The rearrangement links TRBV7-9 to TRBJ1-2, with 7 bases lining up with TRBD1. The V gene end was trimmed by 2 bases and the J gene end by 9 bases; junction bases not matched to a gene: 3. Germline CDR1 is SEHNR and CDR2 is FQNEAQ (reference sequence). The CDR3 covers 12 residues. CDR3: CASSLPGQRYTF. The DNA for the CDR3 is TGTGCCAGCAGCTTACCGGGACAGCGCTACACCTTC.

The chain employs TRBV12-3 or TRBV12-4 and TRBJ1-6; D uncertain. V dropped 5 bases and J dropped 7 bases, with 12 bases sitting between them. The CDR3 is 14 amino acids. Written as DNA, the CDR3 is TGTGCCAGCAGTCTTGATACTTTGAATTCACCCCTCCACTTT. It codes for CASSLDTLNSPLHF.

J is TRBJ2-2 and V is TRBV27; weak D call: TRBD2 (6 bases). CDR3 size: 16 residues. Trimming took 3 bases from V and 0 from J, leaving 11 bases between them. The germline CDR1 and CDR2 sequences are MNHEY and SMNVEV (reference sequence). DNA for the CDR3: TGTGCCAGCAGTTTCGTGGGGGGTACGAACACCGGGGAGCTGTTTTTT. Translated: CASSFVGGTNTGELFF.